Listed below are T cell receptor beta chains from one sample, sequenced in a study of glioma-infiltrating T cells after dendritic cell vaccination. The data were produced by immunoSEQ multiplex PCR, yet TCRdb's version contains in-frame clones alone and is incomplete. The table records roughly 60,000 clones, about nine tenths of them present only once. This specimen consisted of blood, obtained after dendritic cell vaccination. These receptors were obtained from a human donor with glioblastoma. The CDR3 runs from the conserved cysteine through the conserved F or W. The D gene is left open where the match is weak. Not all rows give a size; the values are once, few, many and, for expanded clones, a class.

V	J	size	D	CDR3	DNA
TRBV27	TRBJ1-4	.	.	CASSLYGAAGATNEKLFF	TGTGCCAGCAGTTTATATGGAGCGGCAGGGGCAACTAATGAAAAACTGTTTTTT
TRBV9	TRBJ1-3	.	.	CASSVDERGVSGNTIYF	TGTGCCAGCAGCGTAGATGAGCGGGGGGTCTCTGGAAACACCATATATTTT
TRBV9	TRBJ1-1	.	.	CASSVVQGNTEAFF	TGTGCCAGCAGCGTAGTACAGGGGAACACTGAAGCTTTCTTT
TRBV7-9	TRBJ2-1	.	TRBD2	CASSPLAAQEQFF	TGTGCCAGCAGTCCTCTAGCGGCCCAAGAGCAGTTCTTC
TRBV5-4	TRBJ2-3	.	.	CASSGGRNTDTQYF	TGTGCCAGCAGCGGGGGGAGGAACACAGATACGCAGTATTTT
TRBV9	TRBJ1-2	.	.	CASSVEEVSYGYTF	TGTGCCAGCAGCGTAGAGGAGGTATCCTATGGCTACACCTTC
TRBV7-2	TRBJ1-1	once	.	CASSLARGSTEAFF	TGTGCCAGCAGCTTAGCACGAGGAAGCACTGAAGCTTTCTTT
TRBV7-2	TRBJ2-7	few	.	CASSPLALSSYEQYF	TGTGCCAGCAGCCCACTAGCCCTTAGCTCCTACGAGCAGTACTTC
TRBV10-2	TRBJ1-2	.	TRBD1	CASTLGQGREGYTF	TGCGCCAGCACCCTTGGACAGGGCCGAGAGGGCTACACCTTC
TRBV11-3	TRBJ2-5	.	TRBD1	CASSLGQGSVETQYF	TGTGCCAGCAGCTTAGGACAGGGATCGGTGGAGACCCAGTACTTC
TRBV30	TRBJ1-2	.	.	CAWNAGAFTF	TGTGCCTGGAATGCAGGGGCGTTCACCTTC
TRBV18	TRBJ2-6	.	TRBD1	CASSPGTGGGETGANVLTF	TGTGCCAGCTCACCTGGTACAGGGGGCGGGGAGACTGGGGCCAACGTCCTGACTTTC
TRBV11-3	TRBJ2-4	.	.	CASSQGHSLAKNIQYF	TGTGCCAGCAGCCAGGGACATTCCCTAGCCAAAAACATTCAGTACTTC
TRBV6-6	TRBJ2-3	.	TRBD1	CASSDRARSTDTQYF	TGTGCCAGCAGTGACAGGGCCCGAAGCACAGATACGCAGTATTTT
TRBV7-9	TRBJ2-1	.	TRBD2	CASSRTSWTMDEQFF	TGTGCCAGCAGCCGGACTAGCTGGACGATGGATGAGCAGTTCTTC
TRBV4-3	TRBJ1-1	.	TRBD1	CASSRGGTADTEAFF	TGCGCCAGCAGCCGAGGAGGGACAGCGGACACTGAAGCTTTCTTT
TRBV7-9	TRBJ1-1	.	TRBD1	CASSAQGLTEAFF	TGTGCCAGCAGCGCACAGGGGCTAACTGAAGCTTTCTTT
TRBV5-4	TRBJ1-6	.	.	CASSGVGERNSPLHF	TGTGCCAGCAGCGGAGTTGGGGAGAGGAATTCCCCCCTCCACTTT
TRBV29-1	TRBJ2-1	.	.	CSGRYDNEQFF	TGCAGCGGGAGGTACGACAATGAGCAGTTCTTC
TRBV18	TRBJ2-2	.	TRBD1	CASSRDRGPGELFF	TGTGCCAGCTCACGGGACAGGGGGCCCGGGGAGCTGTTTTTT
TRBV5-4	TRBJ2-1	.	.	CATGLGRGGRNEQFF	TGTGCCACCGGATTAGGGAGGGGGGGCCGCAATGAGCAGTTCTTC
TRBV7-9	TRBJ1-4	.	TRBD1	CASSRDRGHEKLFF	TGTGCCAGCAGCAGAGACAGGGGGCACGAAAAACTGTTTTTT
TRBV19	TRBJ1-1	.	.	CASSIRADTEAFF	TGTGCCAGTAGTATCAGGGCGGACACTGAAGCTTTCTTT
TRBV5-1	TRBJ1-5	.	.	CASSLGEGRNQPQHF	TGCGCCAGCAGCTTGGGGGAGGGACGCAATCAGCCCCAGCATTTT
TRBV7-2	TRBJ1-1	.	.	CASSSQTETEAFF	TGTGCCAGCAGCTCCCAGACTGAAACTGAAGCTTTCTTT
TRBV12-5	TRBJ1-1	.	.	CASGLVLGGSFRAFF	TGTGCTAGTGGTTTGGTACTAGGGGGTTCATTCCGAGCTTTCTTT
TRBV4-3	TRBJ2-1	.	TRBD1	CASSQQGQSPYNEQFF	TGCGCCAGCAGCCAGCAGGGACAGAGCCCCTACAATGAGCAGTTCTTC
TRBV27	TRBJ2-7	.	TRBD1	CASSPAKGAWYEQYF	TGTGCCAGCAGTCCCGCAAAGGGGGCCTGGTACGAGCAGTACTTC
TRBV9	TRBJ2-1	.	TRBD2	CASSVPRDSGRAGDEQFF	TGTGCCAGCAGCGTACCCCGGGATAGCGGGAGGGCCGGAGATGAGCAGTTCTTC
TRBV29-1	TRBJ2-2	.	.	CSVDGGRTGELFF	TGCAGCGTTGACGGGGGACGCACCGGGGAGCTGTTTTTT
TRBV19	TRBJ2-7	.	TRBD2	CASSPSLANTYEQYF	TGTGCCAGTAGCCCCTCACTAGCGAACACCTACGAGCAGTACTTC
TRBV15	TRBJ1-2	few	TRBD1	CATSRARQGFGYTF	TGTGCCACCAGCAGAGCCCGACAGGGCTTCGGCTACACCTTC
TRBV2	TRBJ1-6	.	TRBD1	CASSRDRGNSQSPLHF	TGTGCCAGCAGCCGGGACAGGGGAAATTCGCAGTCACCCCTCCACTTT
TRBV19	TRBJ2-2	.	.	CASSQQGITGELFF	TGTGCCAGTAGTCAACAGGGAATCACCGGGGAGCTGTTTTTT
TRBV7-2	TRBJ2-5	.	.	CASSPHQPGGETQYF	TGTGCCAGCAGCCCCCACCAGCCAGGCGGGGAGACCCAGTACTTC
TRBV10-3	TRBJ2-7	.	TRBD1	CAIVVGQGNEQYF	TGTGCCATTGTCGTGGGACAGGGGAACGAGCAGTACTTC
TRBV4-3	TRBJ2-7	few	TRBD2	CASSRDTSGGMFGQYF	TGCGCCAGCAGCCGAGATACTAGCGGGGGGATGTTCGGGCAGTACTTC
TRBV5-1	TRBJ2-1	.	TRBD2	CASSSDGRALDEQFF	TGCGCCAGCAGCTCAGACGGGAGGGCCCTCGATGAGCAGTTCTTC
TRBV11-2	TRBJ2-7	.	TRBD1	CASSSGQGHYEQYF	TGTGCCAGCAGCTCGGGACAGGGCCACTACGAGCAGTACTTC
TRBV5-1	TRBJ1-3	once	TRBD1	CASSWGQASSGNTIYF	TGCGCCAGCAGCTGGGGACAGGCAAGCTCTGGAAACACCATATATTTT
TRBV4-3	TRBJ2-2	.	.	CASSQDGRGLNTGELFF	TGCGCCAGCAGCCAAGACGGCAGGGGATTGAACACCGGGGAGCTGTTTTTT
TRBV27	TRBJ1-1	.	.	CASREGPHRNTEAFF	TGTGCCAGCAGGGAGGGACCGCACAGGAACACTGAAGCTTTCTTT